The 26 T cell receptor beta chains in this list originate from one sample, sequenced in a study of neoadjuvant anti-PD-1 for oral cavity cancer. TCRdb's table, derived via immunoSEQ multiplex PCR, lists solely in-frame clones and lacks some. The sample contains 11,000 to 15,000 clones, 55% to 75% of which appear only once. Sample: PBMCs, taken before nivolumab (anti-PD-1) treatment. These receptors were collected from a person aged 40 to 85 with oral cavity squamous cell carcinoma.

This sequence joins TRBV19 and TRBJ1-1; the match to TRBD1 covers 7 bases. The V segment lost 5 bases and the J segment 3 bases; nucleotides outside the gene matches: 9. CDR3 size: 15 residues. Looked up from germline, CDR1 is LNHDA and CDR2 is SQIVND (reference sequence). CDR3 protein: CASSGGQRGDTEAFF. In nucleotides, the CDR3 is TGTGCCAGTAGTGGGGGACAGCGCGGGGACACTGAAGCTTTCTTT.

This clone has just a few counts. The chain carries TRBV9 and TRBJ1-1, with 8 bases fitting TRBD1. The CDR3 has 15 amino acids. Germline V lookup: CDR1 SGDLS, CDR2 YYNGEE. The V and J ends lost 3 bases and 1 base, in that order; junction bases with no gene match: 5. CDR3 region: CASSEPGTGNTEAFF. As DNA, the CDR3 is TGTGCCAGCAGCGAACCCGGGACAGGGAACACTGAAGCTTTCTTT.

The rearrangement uses TRBV5-1 and TRBJ1-2; 11 bases line up with TRBD1. Per the germline V gene, CDR1 is SGHRS and CDR2 is YFSETQ. The CDR3 is 16 amino acids. With 4 bases clipped from V and 7 bases from J, the junction kept 12 bases outside the gene matches. The CDR3 DNA follows: TGCGCCAGCAGCCCTATAGGACAGGGGGCAACTGGTGGCTACACCTTC. As protein: CASSPIGQGATGGYTF.

The rearrangement joins TRBV9 to TRBJ1-4; 10 nucleotides align to TRBD1. V lost 0 bases, J lost 8 bases, and 1 base stayed unmatched. This CDR3 is 14 amino acids long. CDR1 SGDLS and CDR2 YYNGEE come from the germline V gene. This CDR3 reads CASSVGTGGEKLFF. The CDR3 DNA reads as TGTGCCAGCAGCGTAGGGACAGGGGGAGAAAAACTGTTTTTT. Together with reference TRBV9 and TRBJ1-4, the CDR3 gives the full variable domain: DSGVTQTPKHLITATGQRVTLRCSPRSGDLSVYWYQQSLDQGLQFLIQYYNGEERAKGNILERFSAQQFPDLHSELNLSSLELGDSALYFCASSVGTGGEKLFFGSGTQLSVL.

This chain joins TRBV6-6 and TRBJ2-3; a possible D gene is TRBD2 (5 bases). This CDR3 has 13 amino acids. V lost 7 bases to trimming and J lost 4 bases, with 12 bases between them. Germline loops: CDR1 MNHNY, CDR2 SVGAGI (reference sequence). For the CDR3, the DNA is TGTGCCAGCACAGAGGGATATGCAGATACGCAGTATTTT. Its protein product is CASTEGYADTQYF.

The chain carries TRBV10-1 and TRBJ2-2; D may be TRBD2 (6 bases). Germline V CDR1 and CDR2: WNHNN, SYGVQD (reference sequence). This CDR3 spans 13 amino acids. Trimming shortened V by 6 bases and J by 4 bases, and 9 bases separated the two germline ends. CDR3 amino acids: CASSGGFTGELFF. The CDR3 DNA reads as TGCGCCAGCAGCGGGGGTTTCACCGGGGAGCTGTTTTTT.

The V and J genes are TRBV5-1 and TRBJ2-2; TRBD2 is a possible D gene (6 bases). Germline V gene data show CDR1 as SGHRS and CDR2 as YFSETQ. Trimming stripped 4 bases from V and 3 bases from J, with 10 bases between. There are 14 residues in the CDR3. The CDR3 loop is CASSDGGYTGELFF. The CDR3 nucleotides are TGCGCCAGCAGCGACGGGGGATACACCGGGGAGCTGTTTTTT.

J is TRBJ1-5 and V is TRBV9; D possibly corresponds to TRBD1 (5 bases). Trimming took 0 bases from V and 6 from J, leaving 7 bases between them. Looked up from germline, CDR1 is SGDLS and CDR2 is YYNGEE. The CDR3 has 13 residues. As DNA, the CDR3 is TGTGCCAGCAGCGTAGGTGGGGGTCAGCCCCAGCATTTT. This translates into CASSVGGGQPQHF.

A few counts support this clone. J is TRBJ2-5 and V is TRBV28; D is undetermined. Germline V gene sequence: CDR1 MDHEN, CDR2 SYDVKM. The CDR3 length is 14 residues. V shed 3 bases and J shed 5 bases, with 13 bases lying between them. CDR3 DNA sequence: TGTGCCAGCAGTTTGGGTGGAAATTGGGAGACCCAGTACTTC. Protein: CASSLGGNWETQYF.

The chain is built from TRBV6-5 and TRBJ1-2; D unclear. Germline lookup yields CDR1 MNHEY and CDR2 SVGAGI. Trimming stripped 0 bases from V and 4 bases from J, with 12 bases between. The CDR3 runs to 15 residues. DNA of the CDR3: TGTGCCAGCAGTTACTCGTCGGGATACACCTATGGCTACACCTTC. This gives the protein CASSYSSGYTYGYTF.

The genes are TRBV5-1 and TRBJ2-1; 9 nucleotides align to TRBD1. The V and J ends lost 4 bases and 5 bases, in that order; junction bases with no gene match: 7. The CDR3 contains 15 residues. Germline V gene lookup returns CDR1 SGHRS and CDR2 YFSETQ. CDR3 sequence: CASSGGTGYHNEQFF. CDR3 in DNA: TGCGCCAGCAGCGGCGGGACAGGGTACCACAATGAGCAGTTCTTC.

The chain joins TRBV11-2 to TRBJ2-1; TRBD2 matches at 10 bases. This CDR3 has 16 residues. CDR1 is SGHAT, CDR2 FQNNGV, per germline. Trimming at V came to 2 bases and at J to 3 bases, leaving 4 bases not matched to a gene. CDR3 nucleotides: TGTGCCAGCAGCTTATCCGGGACTAGCGACTACAATGAGCAGTTCTTC. It yields the protein CASSLSGTSDYNEQFF.

The chain carries TRBV7-2 and TRBJ2-7, with TRBD2 identical over 10 bases. The trim removed 4 bases at V and 3 bases at J, leaving 6 bases unmatched. The CDR3 runs to 15 residues. The germline V gene has CDR1 SGHTA and CDR2 FQGNSA. The DNA of the CDR3 is TGTGCCAGCAGCTCGTCTAGCGGGAGTATCTACGAGCAGTACTTC. Protein product: CASSSSSGSIYEQYF.

The rearrangement joins TRBV6-1 to TRBJ1-4; D not certain. CDR3 length equals 13 residues. Trimming pared 5 bases from V and 10 bases from J, leaving 14 bases between. From germline, CDR1 is MNHNS and CDR2 SASEGT. As DNA, the CDR3 is TGTGCCAGCAGTTGGACGGCGGTTGTAAAACTGTTTTTT. Translation: CASSWTAVVKLFF.

The rearrangement uses TRBV18 and TRBJ1-2; the match to TRBD1 covers 7 bases. The V gene's germline CDR1 is KGHSH and CDR2 LQKENI. Losses at the gene ends were 2 bases for V and 4 bases for J; bases not matched to a gene: 4. The CDR3 length is 14 residues. The CDR3 DNA reads TGTGCCAGCTCACCAAGGGGGCGCTTCTATGGCTACACCTTC. This translates into CASSPRGRFYGYTF.

The chain's CDR3 is CAWSSGGEKLFF. CDR3 DNA: TGTGCCTGGAGTTCAGGGGGCGAAAAACTGTTTTTT. The chain carries TRBV30 and TRBJ1-4, with 8 bases fitting TRBD1. V was clipped by 2 bases and J by 8 bases; unmatched bases: 1. The CDR3 runs to 12 residues. In germline, CDR1 is GTSNPN, CDR2 SVGIG (reference sequence).

This chain links TRBV5-1 with TRBJ2-1, with 10 bases matching TRBD2. CDR3 length: 15 amino acids. Germline CDR1 and CDR2: SGHRS and YFSETQ. Trimming cost V 5 bases and J 7 bases; bases outside gene matches: 9. The CDR3 region is CASSPLAGVLNEQFF. CDR3 bases: TGCGCCAGCAGTCCCCTAGCGGGAGTTTTAAATGAGCAGTTCTTC.

The V call is TRBV7-8, the J call TRBJ2-6; weak D call: TRBD1 (5 bases). Per the germline V gene, CDR1 is SGHVS and CDR2 is FQNEAQ. V lost 2 bases and J lost 2, with 10 bases in between. The CDR3 length is 16 residues. The CDR3 protein is CASSLILGPGANVLTF. The CDR3 nucleotides are TGTGCCAGCAGCTTAATATTGGGGCCTGGGGCCAACGTCCTGACTTTC.

The V call is TRBV4-1, the J call TRBJ1-2; no firm D call. V shed 3 bases and J shed 6 bases, with 14 bases lying between them. CDR3 length equals 14 residues. Germline-derived CDR1 and CDR2 are MGHRA and YSYEKL. DNA of the CDR3: TGCGCCAGCAGCCAGGTCCTCAGTCGGGATGGCTACACCTTC. Protein: CASSQVLSRDGYTF.

The V call is TRBV7-9, the J call TRBJ2-1; D is unresolved. The CDR3 consists of 13 residues. Germline lookup yields CDR1 SEHNR and CDR2 FQNEAQ (reference sequence). Trimming took 5 bases from V and 11 from J, leaving 16 bases between them. CDR3 bases: TGTGCCAGCAGCCATTATAGGACGCTTAAGCAGTTCTTC. Residues: CASSHYRTLKQFF.

J is TRBJ1-1 and V is TRBV7-3; D perhaps matches TRBD1 (5 bases). V dropped 0 bases and J dropped 1 base, with 15 bases sitting between them. The CDR3 contains 17 residues. Germline CDR1 SGHTA, CDR2 FQGTGA. The CDR3 spells CASSLTGQGRGNTEAFF. For the CDR3, the DNA is TGTGCCAGCAGCTTAACGGGGCAGGGCCGCGGGAACACTGAAGCTTTCTTT.

This clone occurred a few times. This chain connects TRBV10-3 to TRBJ2-5; the match to TRBD1 covers 8 bases. Trimming at V came to 5 bases and at J to 5 bases, leaving 16 bases not matched to a gene. Germline V gene data show CDR1 as ENHRY and CDR2 as SYGVKD. The CDR3 consists of 17 residues. The CDR3 loop is CAISKRSGDRGEETQYF. The CDR3 nucleotides are TGTGCCATCAGTAAGAGGTCGGGAGACAGGGGAGAGGAGACCCAGTACTTC.

The chain combines TRBV19 with TRBJ2-2; no reliable D call. The V and J ends lost 3 bases and 7 bases respectively, with 12 bases between them. This CDR3 region has 14 residues. Germline loops: CDR1 LNHDA, CDR2 SQIVND (reference sequence). CDR3 protein: CASSISSLSGELFF. The CDR3 nucleotides read TGTGCCAGTAGTATCTCCTCTCTCAGCGGGGAGCTGTTTTTT.

This chain joins TRBV4-1 and TRBJ2-7; possibly TRBD1 for D (5 bases). This CDR3 is 15 amino acids long. V was shortened by 5 bases and J by 3 bases, with 17 bases between the two germline ends. Germline CDR1 is MGHRA and CDR2 is YSYEKL. For the CDR3, the DNA is TGCGCCAGCAGCTCGAGCCAGGGAACCTACTACGAGCAGTACTTC. The encoded protein is CASSSSQGTYYEQYF.

The chain couples TRBV2 to TRBJ2-1, with 7 bases identical to TRBD1. The germline V gene has CDR1 SNHLY and CDR2 FYNNEI. This CDR3 contains 13 residues. The V and J ends lost 6 bases and 7 bases, in that order; junction bases with no gene match: 6. CDR3 nucleotide sequence: TGTGCCAGCAGGACGGACAGGTCGAATGAGCAGTTCTTC. This codes for CASRTDRSNEQFF. Full variable domain (outside the CDR3, taken from reference TRBV2 and TRBJ2-1): EPEVTQTPSHQVTQMGQEVILRCVPISNHLYFYWYRQILGQKVEFLVSFYNNEISEKSEIFDDQFSVERPDGSNFTLKIRSTKLEDSAMYFCASRTDRSNEQFFGPGTRLTVL.

This clone turned up a few times. The gene calls are TRBV2 and TRBJ2-7; 7 bases match TRBD2. Germline V lookup: CDR1 SNHLY, CDR2 FYNNEI. J lost 10 bases, V lost 6 bases, and 9 bases had no gene match. The CDR3 is made up of 12 amino acids. The DNA of the CDR3 is TGTGCCAGCAGACAAGACACTAGCGTTCAGTACTTC. Its translation: CASRQDTSVQYF.